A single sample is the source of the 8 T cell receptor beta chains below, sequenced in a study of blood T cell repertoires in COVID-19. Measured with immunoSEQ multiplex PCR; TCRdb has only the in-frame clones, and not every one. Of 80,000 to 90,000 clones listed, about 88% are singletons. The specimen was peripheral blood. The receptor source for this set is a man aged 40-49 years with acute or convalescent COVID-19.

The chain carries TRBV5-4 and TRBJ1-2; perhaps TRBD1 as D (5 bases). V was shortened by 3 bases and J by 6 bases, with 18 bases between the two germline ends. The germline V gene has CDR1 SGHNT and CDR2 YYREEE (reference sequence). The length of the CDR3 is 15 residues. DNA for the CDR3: TGTGCCAGCAGCTCGCCCTGGGGTGGGGCGGATGGCTACACCTTC. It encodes CASSSPWGGADGYTF.

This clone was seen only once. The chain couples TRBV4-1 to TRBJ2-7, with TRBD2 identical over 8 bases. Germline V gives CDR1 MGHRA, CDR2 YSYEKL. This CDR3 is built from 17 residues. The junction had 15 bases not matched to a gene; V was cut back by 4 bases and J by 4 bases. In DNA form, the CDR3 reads TGCGCCAGCAGCCTCGCCGGGAGGGCAGGGTCGAAATACGAGCAGTACTTC. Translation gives CASSLAGRAGSKYEQYF.

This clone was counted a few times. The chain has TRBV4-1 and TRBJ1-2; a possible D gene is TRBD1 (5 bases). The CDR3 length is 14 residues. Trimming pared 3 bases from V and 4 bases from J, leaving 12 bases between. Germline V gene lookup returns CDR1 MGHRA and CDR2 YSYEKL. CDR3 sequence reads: CASSHQGKGYGYTF. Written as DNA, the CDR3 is TGCGCCAGCAGCCATCAGGGTAAAGGCTATGGCTACACCTTC.

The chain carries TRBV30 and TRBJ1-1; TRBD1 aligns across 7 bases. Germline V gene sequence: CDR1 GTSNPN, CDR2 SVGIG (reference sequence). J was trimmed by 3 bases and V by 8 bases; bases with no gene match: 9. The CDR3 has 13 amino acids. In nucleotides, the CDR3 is TGTGCCCACTCGACAGGGACTTACACTGAAGCTTTCTTT. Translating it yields CAHSTGTYTEAFF.

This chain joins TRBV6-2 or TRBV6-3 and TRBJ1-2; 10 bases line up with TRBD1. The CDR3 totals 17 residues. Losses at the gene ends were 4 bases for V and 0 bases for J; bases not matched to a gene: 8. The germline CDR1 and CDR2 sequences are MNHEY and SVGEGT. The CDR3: CASSSGPGQGPNYGYTF. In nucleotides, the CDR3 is TGTGCCAGCAGTTCGGGTCCGGGACAGGGGCCTAACTATGGCTACACCTTC.

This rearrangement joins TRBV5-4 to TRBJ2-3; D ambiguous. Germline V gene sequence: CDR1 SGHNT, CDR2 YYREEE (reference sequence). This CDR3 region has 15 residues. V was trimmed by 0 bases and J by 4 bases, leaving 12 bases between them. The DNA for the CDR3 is TGTGCCAGCAGCTTGGGAGCGATCAGATCAGATACGCAGTATTTT. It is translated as CASSLGAIRSDTQYF.

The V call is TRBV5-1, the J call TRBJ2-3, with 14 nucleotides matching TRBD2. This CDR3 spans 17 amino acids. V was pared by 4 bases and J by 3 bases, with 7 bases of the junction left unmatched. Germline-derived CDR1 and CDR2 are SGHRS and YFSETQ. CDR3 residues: CASSPATSGGGTDTQYF. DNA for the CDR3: TGCGCCAGCAGCCCTGCGACTAGCGGGGGGGGGACAGATACGCAGTATTTT.

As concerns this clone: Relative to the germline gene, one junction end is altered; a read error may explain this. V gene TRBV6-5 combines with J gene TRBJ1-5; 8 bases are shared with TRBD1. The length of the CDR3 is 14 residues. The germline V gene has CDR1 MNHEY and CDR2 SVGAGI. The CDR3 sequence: CASSDSGGVQPQHF. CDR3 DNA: TGTGCCAGCAGTGACTCAGGGGGCGTTCAGCCCCAGCATTTT.